This TCR beta chain was recorded in a study of T cells in localized non-small cell lung cancer. Method: immunoSEQ multiplex PCR; TCRdb's copy keeps in-frame clones and lacks some. The sample lists 45,000 to 60,000 clones, about 86% occurring once. Trimming removed 5 bases from V and 0 bases from J, with 8 bases in between. The CDR3 extends over 15 amino acids. Germline CDR1 reads SGHTA; CDR2 reads FQGNSA. The origin of this receptor is a man aged 35-69 years with stage II lung adenocarcinoma. The sequenced sample was PBMCs, obtained before any cancer treatment. The chain carries TRBV7-2 and TRBJ2-6; unclear D gene. The CDR3 sequence: CASSLRSSGANVLTF. In DNA form, the CDR3 reads TGTGCCAGCAGCCTCCGCTCCTCTGGGGCCAACGTCCTGACTTTC.